The T cell receptor (beta chain) described here comes from a study of CD8 T cells in Susac syndrome. cDNA came from approximately 0.5 to 1 ug RNA primed by random hexamers. One entry per CDR3 protein results from TCRdb running MiXCR on the immunoSEQ multiplex PCR reads. The data show 140,000 or so distinct CDR3 sequences, roughly 95% seen once. The CDR3 covers 15 residues. The J segment lost 1 base and the V segment lost 6 bases, leaving 9 bases of the junction unmatched. CDR1 MDHEN and CDR2 SYDVKM come from the germline V gene. It was treatment-naive patients with stable or active relapsing-remitting disease who made up the multiple sclerosis controls.

Sequencing input: CD4+ T cells from PBMCs. The clonotype comes from a human donor with multiple sclerosis. The rearrangement joins TRBV28 to TRBJ2-7; 7 positions match TRBD2. In DNA form, the CDR3 reads TGTGCCAGCAGCCTATGGACTAGTCCATCCTACGAGCAGTACTTC. The encoded protein is CASSLWTSPSYEQYF.